The TCR beta chain under discussion was sequenced for a study of CD8 T cells in Susac syndrome. Between the trimmed V and J ends, which lost 2 bases and 1 base, there was a span of 14 bases. The CDR3 loop spans 16 amino acids. Germline CDR1 and CDR2: SGHTA and FQGNSA. RNA in amounts of about 0.5 to 1 ug was reverse transcribed with random hexamers. MiXCR, applied by TCRdb to the immunoSEQ multiplex PCR reads, yields one record per CDR3 protein. The table includes some 190,000 distinct CDR3 sequences, approximately 94% detected once. This clonotype originated in a human donor in good health. This sequence joins TRBV7-2 and TRBJ2-5, with a weak D call TRBD2 (7 bases). Source material: CD4+ T cells from PBMCs. The chain's CDR3 is CASSLFGEGVQETQYF. CDR3 nucleotide sequence: TGTGCCAGCAGCTTATTCGGGGAGGGGGTCCAAGAGACCCAGTACTTC.